Below are 27 T cell receptor beta chains sequenced from a single sample in a study of a mutant IDH1 vaccine in newly diagnosed glioma. Time point of the sample: week 47, end of study. Vaccinated patients received 300 ug of mutant IDH1 20-mer peptide per dose, with topical imiquimod. Assay: immunoSEQ multiplex PCR; the TCRdb copy retains only in-frame clones and omits some. The data contain roughly 38,000 clones, less than 85% of them seen just once; the ten biggest clones take up around a sixth. Their antigens are not known. This specimen consisted of PBMCs, obtained from a glioma patient whose treatment included an IDH1 peptide vaccine. These receptor sequences come from a man younger than 35 with glioma. Some clones in this sample may be carry-over from other donors' samples.

Concerning this clone: An end of the junction differs from the germline gene, which may be a read error. The V and J genes are TRBV6-5 and TRBJ1-1, with D possibly matching TRBD1 (5 bases). This CDR3 is 12 amino acids long. Germline values: CDR1 MNHEY, CDR2 SVGAGI. CDR3 loop: CASSYSGQPLVF. The CDR3 DNA reads as TGTGCCAGCAGTTACTCGGGGCAGCCCTTAGTCTTT.

The chain has TRBV6-5 and TRBJ1-1, with a tentative D call TRBD1 (6 bases). The CDR3 contains 14 residues. Trimming left V 4 bases short and J 1 base short, with 10 bases between. Germline CDR1 reads MNHEY; CDR2 reads SVGAGI. The CDR3 protein is CASSFRTANTEAFF. CDR3 coding DNA: TGTGCCAGCAGTTTTCGGACAGCGAACACTGAAGCTTTCTTT.

V and J are TRBV2 and TRBJ1-2, with D perhaps matching TRBD1 (6 bases). Trimming took 0 bases from V and 0 from J, leaving 8 bases between them. The length of the CDR3 is 15 residues. Germline CDR1 and CDR2: SNHLY and FYNNEI. The DNA for the CDR3 is TGTGCCAGCAGTGAAGCTCAGGGGACTAACTATGGCTACACCTTC. It specifies CASSEAQGTNYGYTF.

This clone was seen a few times. The gene calls are TRBV7-2 and TRBJ1-3; D is unresolved. The V end was cut by 5 bases, the J end by 4 bases, with 18 bases between. The germline gives CDR1 SGHTA, CDR2 FQGNSA. CDR3 length: 16 residues. CDR3 coding DNA: TGTGCCAGCAGCCCCCAAGTTGACGGATTGGGAAACACCATATATTTT. Its translation is CASSPQVDGLGNTIYF. Looking up the rest from reference TRBV7-2 and TRBJ1-3 gives the full variable domain: GAGVSQSPSNKVTEKGKDVELRCDPISGHTALYWYRQSLGQGLEFLIYFQGNSAPDKSGLPSDRFSAERTGGSVSTLTIQRTQQEDSAVYLCASSPQVDGLGNTIYFGEGSWLTVV.

The gene calls are TRBV9 and TRBJ2-7; D is perhaps TRBD1 or TRBD2 (5 bases each). V was pared by 3 bases and J by 6 bases, with 16 bases between. The CDR3 spans 14 residues. Looked up from germline, CDR1 is SGDLS and CDR2 is YYNGEE. The CDR3 reads CASSEGADTGEQYF. CDR3 bases: TGTGCCAGCAGCGAGGGAGCAGACACAGGCGAGCAGTACTTC.

The chain employs TRBV2 and TRBJ1-3, with 7 bases matching TRBD1. CDR3 length equals 15 residues. After removal of 5 bases from V and 4 bases from J, the junction contained 8 bases not matched to a gene. The germline gives CDR1 SNHLY, CDR2 FYNNEI. DNA of the CDR3: TGTGCCAGCAGTATTAGACAGGGTTCCGGAAACACCATATATTTT. Residues: CASSIRQGSGNTIYF.

J is TRBJ1-5 and V is TRBV27; D remains ambiguous. The CDR3 covers 14 residues. CDR1 and CDR2 (germline): MNHEY, SMNVEV (reference sequence). V lost 8 bases and J lost 3, with 14 bases in between. The DNA for the CDR3 is TGTGCCAGCGGAACGTTGTCGGCCAATCAGCCCCAGCATTTT. Protein sequence: CASGTLSANQPQHF.

The chain links TRBV30 to TRBJ1-1; D is ambiguous. The V and J ends lost 0 bases and 3 bases respectively, with 23 bases between them. This CDR3 is built from 18 residues. Germline values: CDR1 GTSNPN, CDR2 SVGIG (reference sequence). CDR3 DNA: TGTGCCTGGAGTGTTTTTGGCAGCAAAACACTGAGGGACACTGAAGCTTTCTTT. This codes for CAWSVFGSKTLRDTEAFF.

This clone was found a few times. The rearrangement uses TRBV6-1 and TRBJ1-1; the D gene is possibly TRBD1 (5 bases). This CDR3 comprises 16 residues. Germline values: CDR1 MNHNS, CDR2 SASEGT. V gave up 4 bases and J gave up 4 bases, with 19 bases separating them. The CDR3 protein is CASSGNLGGGITEAFF. The CDR3 DNA sequence: TGTGCCAGCAGTGGGAACTTGGGGGGGGGTATCACTGAAGCTTTCTTT.

The gene calls are TRBV9 and TRBJ1-2; 7 bases map to TRBD1. CDR1 SGDLS and CDR2 YYNGEE come from the germline V gene. V lost 0 bases and J lost 10; bases outside the gene matches: 9. The CDR3 is made up of 14 amino acids. The CDR3 nucleotides are TGTGCCAGCAGCGTAGGCCCGACAGGGAGCACCTACACCTTC. It specifies CASSVGPTGSTYTF.

This clone was found a few times. V usage is TRBV30 and J usage is TRBJ1-5; a weak D match, TRBD1 (6 bases). This CDR3 is built from 13 residues. Germline loops: CDR1 GTSNPN, CDR2 SVGIG (reference sequence). V lost 2 bases and J 5 bases, leaving 10 bases between the germline ends. The chain's CDR3 is CAWSSGAYQPQHF. CDR3 coding DNA: TGTGCCTGGAGTTCGGGGGCCTATCAGCCCCAGCATTTT.

This clone was seen a handful of times. The rearrangement links TRBV7-2 to TRBJ2-5; tentatively, D is TRBD1 (5 bases). The V gene lost 5 bases and the J gene lost 4 bases, with 17 bases spanning the gap. Germline values: CDR1 SGHTA, CDR2 FQGNSA. The CDR3 covers 15 residues. The CDR3 bases are TGTGCCAGCAGCCCCCAGGGTATCCTGACAGAGACCCAGTACTTC. As protein: CASSPQGILTETQYF.

This clone is a singleton in its sample. This chain connects TRBV6-5 to TRBJ2-5; D gene ambiguous. Deletions cut 2 bases from V and 5 bases from J, with 12 bases between. The CDR3 runs 14 residues. Per the germline V gene, CDR1 is MNHEY and CDR2 is SVGAGI. As DNA, the CDR3 is TGTGCCAGCAGTTACGGCCCTAGGAGCGAGACCCAGTACTTC. This codes for CASSYGPRSETQYF.

The chain recombines TRBV4-3 with TRBJ1-4, with a tentative D call TRBD1 (6 bases). Germline V lookup: CDR1 LGHNA, CDR2 YSLEER. The CDR3 runs 12 residues. Trimming shortened V by 8 bases and J by 9 bases, and 13 bases separated the two germline ends. For the CDR3, the DNA is TGCGCCAGCGGCGGGGGGGGGCAAAAACTGTTTTTT. Translating it yields CASGGGGQKLFF.

The chain uses TRBV13 and TRBJ1-2, with D possibly matching TRBD1 (6 bases). This CDR3 is built from 15 residues. Germline values: CDR1 PRHDT, CDR2 FYEKMQ (reference sequence). Trimming took off 0 bases at V and 4 bases at J, with 12 bases between the two ends. In DNA form, the CDR3 reads TGTGCCAGCAGCTTAGGGGACAGAGCTCTCTATGGCTACACCTTC. Translating it yields CASSLGDRALYGYTF. Based on the CDR3 plus reference TRBV13 and TRBJ1-2, the full variable domain is AAGVIQSPRHLIKEKRETATLKCYPIPRHDTVYWYQQGPGQDPQFLISFYEKMQSDKGSIPDRFSAQQFSDYHSELNMSSLELGDSALYFCASSLGDRALYGYTFGSGTRLTVV.

The chain joins TRBV25-1 to TRBJ1-2; 10 nucleotides line up with TRBD1. The germline V gene encodes CDR1 MGHDK and CDR2 SYGVNS. Losses at the gene ends were 6 bases for V and 3 bases for J; bases not matched to a gene: 16. The CDR3 is 18 residues long. The CDR3 region has the DNA TGTGCCAGCAGAGTCACCCCGGGACAGGGGAGAGGGGACTATGGCTACACCTTC. It encodes CASRVTPGQGRGDYGYTF.

This chain connects TRBV6-6 to TRBJ1-5; possible D gene TRBD1, 6 bases. V was shortened by 2 bases and J by 6 bases, with 11 bases between the two germline ends. CDR3 length: 14 residues. Germline V gives CDR1 MNHNY, CDR2 SVGAGI (reference sequence). The CDR3 nucleotides are TGTGCCAGCAGTTACAGCGGGGGCTCTCAGCCCCAGCATTTT. This sequence encodes CASSYSGGSQPQHF.

This clone is a singleton in its sample. This chain links TRBV28 with TRBJ1-5; D not certain. Germline values: CDR1 MDHEN, CDR2 SYDVKM. Trimming shortened V by 3 bases and J by 4 bases, and 13 bases separated the two germline ends. The CDR3 consists of 15 residues. The DNA of the CDR3 is TGTGCCAGCAGTTTGGTACAGTCCCATAATCAGCCCCAGCATTTT. It translates to CASSLVQSHNQPQHF.

CDR3 nucleotide sequence: TGTGCCAGCAGCCCGATTAGCGGGAGCTCCTACAATGAGCAGTTCTTC. Its protein is CASSPISGSSYNEQFF. The rearrangement joins TRBV7-9 to TRBJ2-1; 9 bases fit TRBD2. Trimming at V came to 5 bases and at J to 0 bases, leaving 5 bases not matched to a gene. The germline V gene encodes CDR1 SEHNR and CDR2 FQNEAQ (reference sequence). The length of the CDR3 is 16 residues.

Here the CDR3 reads CATSRVRSGGAYNEQFF. The CDR3 DNA is TGTGCCACCAGCAGAGTCAGGAGCGGGGGTGCCTACAATGAGCAGTTCTTC. The chain has TRBV15 and TRBJ2-1, with 8 bases lining up with TRBD2. CDR1 LNHNV and CDR2 YYDKDF come from the germline V gene (reference sequence). V was pared by 1 base and J by 2 bases, with 7 bases of the junction left unmatched. The CDR3 is made up of 17 amino acids.

The chain uses TRBV11-2 and TRBJ1-4, with D possibly TRBD1 on 6 matching bases. The germline V gene has CDR1 SGHAT and CDR2 FQNNGV. CDR3 length equals 14 residues. V was shortened by 4 bases and J by 7 bases, with 13 bases between the two germline ends. CDR3 DNA: TGTGCCAGCAGCTCTCGGACAGCGGCTGAAAAACTGTTTTTT. The encoded protein is CASSSRTAAEKLFF.

The CDR3 nucleotides are TGTGCCAGCAGCTTGACAGGTTTTGAAGCTTTCTTT. Amino acids: CASSLTGFEAFF. This rearrangement joins TRBV7-2 to TRBJ1-1; D is perhaps TRBD1 (6 bases). The germline gives CDR1 SGHTA, CDR2 FQGNSA. This CDR3 region has 12 residues. V lost 3 bases to trimming and J lost 7 bases, with 9 bases between them. Combining the CDR3 with reference TRBV7-2 and TRBJ1-1 gives the whole variable domain GAGVSQSPSNKVTEKGKDVELRCDPISGHTALYWYRQSLGQGLEFLIYFQGNSAPDKSGLPSDRFSAERTGGSVSTLTIQRTQQEDSAVYLCASSLTGFEAFFGQGTRLTVV.

The gene calls are TRBV6-6 and TRBJ2-7, with 9 bases lining up with TRBD2. V shed 7 bases and J 5 bases; nucleotides not matched to a gene: 9. CDR1 MNHNY and CDR2 SVGAGI come from the germline V gene (reference sequence). CDR3 size: 14 residues. The CDR3 region has the DNA TGTGCCAGCAAAGGGACTAGCCCAAAGAACGAGCAGTACTTC. Its protein is CASKGTSPKNEQYF.

The genes are TRBV29-1 and TRBJ1-5; D may be TRBD1 (5 bases). The germline V gene encodes CDR1 SQVTM and CDR2 ANQGSEA. V was shortened by 3 bases and J by 0 bases, with 18 bases between the two germline ends. The CDR3 is made up of 17 amino acids. CDR3 sequence reads: CSVDEAKGKYSNQPQHF. The DNA of the CDR3 is TGCAGCGTTGATGAGGCAAAGGGGAAATATAGCAATCAGCCCCAGCATTTT.

The chain links TRBV25-1 to TRBJ1-2, with 8 nucleotides matching TRBD1. The CDR3 length is 14 residues. The ends lost 6 bases at V and 4 bases at J; junction bases unmatched: 7. The germline gives CDR1 MGHDK, CDR2 SYGVNS. The CDR3 loop is CASRPKGTGYGYTF. The CDR3 DNA reads TGTGCCAGCAGACCAAAGGGGACAGGCTATGGCTACACCTTC.

V is TRBV4-1 and J is TRBJ1-4; TRBD1 is a possible D gene (5 bases). This CDR3 is built from 15 residues. The germline V gene encodes CDR1 MGHRA and CDR2 YSYEKL. V lost 4 bases and J lost 8, with 17 bases in between. In nucleotides, the CDR3 is TGCGCCAGCAGCCCCGGGGCGGGACGGGGGGAAAAACTGTTTTTT. Its protein is CASSPGAGRGEKLFF.

The genes are TRBV6-5 and TRBJ1-4; TRBD1 is a possible D gene (5 bases). Germline V lookup: CDR1 MNHEY, CDR2 SVGAGI. This CDR3 spans 15 amino acids. V lost 7 bases to trimming and J lost 5 bases, with 17 bases between them. The CDR3 DNA reads as TGTGCCAGCACCATCAGACGGGGGGAAAATGAAAAACTGTTTTTT. It yields the protein CASTIRRGENEKLFF.